This T cell receptor (beta chain) was identified during a study of CD4+ T cells in melanoma. General study points: In melanoma, neoantigen-specific CD4+ T cells reportedly differed in differentiation state. CD8+ T cell, macrophage and B cell function reportedly correlated with neoantigen-specific CD4+ T cells.

TCRdb's table, derived via immunoSEQ multiplex PCR, lists solely in-frame clones and lacks some. The table shows more than 110,000 clones, with 80% to 95% occurring only once. Worth noting for this clone: Its specificity is not known.

Germline CDR1 is MNHEY and CDR2 is SMNVEV (reference sequence). The CDR3 length is 13 residues. The V end lost 2 bases, the J end lost 3 bases, and 6 bases lay between the germline ends. The V and J genes are TRBV27 and TRBJ2-3; a weak D match, TRBD2 (5 bases). This clonotype was sampled from a human donor with melanoma. This CDR3 is CASSLIATDTQYF. Here the CDR3 DNA reads TGTGCCAGCAGTTTAATAGCGACAGATACGCAGTATTTT.